Below, 11 T cell receptor beta chains from the same sample are listed, as sequenced in a study of CD8 T cells in ankylosing spondylitis. TCRdb recomputed calls from the 5' RACE reads with MiXCR, one row per CDR3 protein. The repertoire includes about 240,000 distinct CDR3 sequences, approximately 9% of them detected once, and about 6.5% sits in the top ten. The sequenced sample consisted of blood, either unsorted or a sorted T cell fraction (not recorded which). These receptors all stem from a male donor with ankylosing spondylitis or in good health (not recorded which).

The chain carries TRBV7-8 and TRBJ2-2, with D possibly TRBD1 on 5 matching bases. V was clipped by 3 bases and J by 4 bases, with 15 bases between them. Germline V gives CDR1 SGHVS, CDR2 FQNEAQ. The length of the CDR3 is 16 residues. The DNA of the CDR3 is TGTGCCAGCAGCTTGGTCAGGGCTCCCAGCACCGGGGAGCTGTTTTTT. It codes for CASSLVRAPSTGELFF.

This clonotype occurred many times. The gene calls are TRBV7-9 and TRBJ2-3; TRBD2 matches at 7 bases. The V gene end was trimmed by 2 bases and the J gene end by 6 bases; junction bases not matched to a gene: 5. CDR3 length: 14 amino acids. Germline V gene sequence: CDR1 SEHNR, CDR2 FQNEAQ (reference sequence). The CDR3 reads CASSLRLAVDTQYF. CDR3 nucleotides: TGTGCCAGCAGCTTACGTCTAGCGGTGGATACGCAGTATTTT.

This clonotype was detected many times. This chain connects TRBV28 to TRBJ1-6, with D unclear. Germline CDR1 and CDR2: MDHEN and SYDVKM. CDR3 length: 13 amino acids. The V gene lost 7 bases and the J gene lost 9 bases, with 13 bases spanning the gap. CDR3: CASIVRIGSPLHF. CDR3 DNA: TGTGCCAGCATTGTACGCATTGGTTCACCCCTCCACTTT.

This clonotype was counted many times. CDR3 protein: CASSRTENTEAFF. Written as DNA, the CDR3 is TGTGCCAGCAGCCGGACAGAGAACACTGAAGCTTTCTTT. The chain joins TRBV3-1 to TRBJ1-1; D possibly corresponds to TRBD1 (6 bases). The ends were cut back, 4 bases at V and 1 base at J, with 7 bases in the middle. The CDR3 sequence is 13 residues long. Germline values: CDR1 LGHDT, CDR2 YNNKEL (reference sequence). Complete variable domain (other parts from reference TRBV3-1 and TRBJ1-1): DTAVSQTPKYLVTQMGNDKSIKCEQNLGHDTMYWYKQDSKKFLKIMFSYNNKELIINETVPNRFSPKSPDKAHLNLHINSLELGDSAVYFCASSRTENTEAFFGQGTRLTVV.

A few counts support this clonotype. The chain couples TRBV4-3 to TRBJ2-7; 9 bases align to TRBD1. J gave up 3 bases and V 0 bases, and 6 bases lay outside the gene matches. The V gene's germline CDR1 is LGHNA and CDR2 YSLEER. CDR3 length: 16 residues. DNA of the CDR3: TGCGCCAGCAGCCAAGACCCACAGGGGGCCGTCTACGAGCAGTACTTC. Translated, it gives CASSQDPQGAVYEQYF.

The sample holds a few counts of this clonotype. The CDR3 bases are TGTGCCAGCAGCTCGGGACAGCAACAAGAGACCCAGTACTTC. Residues: CASSSGQQQETQYF. The gene calls are TRBV12-3 or TRBV12-4 and TRBJ2-5, with 7 bases fitting TRBD1. There are 14 residues in the CDR3. Unmatched junction bases numbered 6, after V lost 6 bases and J lost 2 bases.

In this sample, this clonotype turned up many times. V usage is TRBV5-1 and J usage is TRBJ2-3; TRBD1 aligns across 11 bases. CDR1 SGHRS and CDR2 YFSETQ come from the germline V gene. The V and J ends lost 7 bases and 4 bases, in that order; junction bases with no gene match: 2. CDR3 length: 13 amino acids. CDR3 residues: CASGQGAADTQYF. The CDR3 coding sequence is TGCGCCAGCGGACAGGGGGCGGCAGATACGCAGTATTTT.

This clonotype was recorded at least ten times. The CDR3 region is CSARGPNYEQYF. The CDR3 DNA sequence: TGCAGTGCTAGGGGCCCTAACTACGAGCAGTACTTC. This chain connects TRBV20-1 to TRBJ2-7, with D uncertain. Germline V gene lookup returns CDR1 DFQATT and CDR2 SNEGSKA (reference sequence). The CDR3 is 12 residues long. Between the trimmed V and J ends, which lost 3 bases and 3 bases, there was a span of 9 bases.

This clonotype was seen repeatedly, ten times or more. J is TRBJ2-5 and V is TRBV7-3; D unresolved. This CDR3 has 13 residues. Trimming cost V 5 bases and J 0 bases, with 7 bases left between them. Looked up from germline, CDR1 is SGHTA and CDR2 is FQGTGA. CDR3 loop: CASSIHYQETQYF. CDR3 DNA sequence: TGTGCCAGCAGCATACACTACCAAGAGACCCAGTACTTC. Full variable domain (remainder filled in from reference TRBV7-3 and TRBJ2-5): GAGVSQTPSNKVTEKGKYVELRCDPISGHTALYWYRQSLGQGPEFLIYFQGTGAADDSGLPNDRFFAVRPEGSVSTLKIQRTERGDSAVYLCASSIHYQETQYFGPGTRLLVL.

The V call is TRBV7-9, the J call TRBJ2-7, with a tentative D call TRBD2 (6 bases). Trimming took 5 bases from V and 6 from J, leaving 11 bases between them. The germline CDR1 and CDR2 sequences are SEHNR and FQNEAQ (reference sequence). This CDR3 spans 12 amino acids. The chain's CDR3 is CASSPQGGEQYF. For the CDR3, the DNA is TGTGCCAGCAGCCCCCAGGGAGGCGAGCAGTACTTC.

The chain couples TRBV5-6 to TRBJ1-1; no clear D. This CDR3 has 14 amino acids. V was clipped by 2 bases and J by 4 bases, with 12 bases between them. The germline V gene encodes CDR1 SGHDT and CDR2 YYEEEE. In DNA form, the CDR3 reads TGTGCCAGCAGCTTCTTCCAGGTCGGCACTGAAGCTTTCTTT. Translated: CASSFFQVGTEAFF.